This record looks at one T cell receptor (beta chain) sequence and its context. Antigen unknown. The data derive from a study of shared clonotypes between healthy human individuals. Across several immunoSEQ plates, the genomic DNA of each subset was split evenly. The assay was immunoSEQ multiplex PCR, and TCRdb's table has in-frame clones only and misses some. The sample lists 2 million to 2.5 million clones; around 95% were seen once. Study-level points and caveats: Tissue TCR repertoires likely differ from these blood-only repertoires. Estimated richness was generally greater in naive than memory subsets.

J gave up 5 bases and V 4 bases, and 11 bases lay outside the gene matches. The CDR3 is 15 residues long. Looked up from germline, CDR1 is SGHRS and CDR2 is YFSETQ. The receptor comes from a man aged 18 to 30 in good health. The chain recombines TRBV5-1 with TRBJ2-5, with 7 bases fitting TRBD2. Sequencing was performed on naive CD4+ T cells sorted from blood. The subset here: CD45RA+ positively selected. The chain's CDR3 is CASSPGGLKSETQYF. CDR3 nucleotide sequence: TGCGCCAGCAGCCCGGGGGGACTGAAGTCGGAGACCCAGTACTTC.